Presented here are 5 T cell receptor beta chains from one specimen sequenced in a study of Ad26.COV2.S vaccination and SARS-CoV-2 variants. Here immunoSEQ multiplex PCR was the method, and the copy in TCRdb shows in-frame clones only, minus some. This sample yields about 350,000 clones, of which over 75% are seen a single time; around 3.6% belongs to the top ten. Sample treatment: around 19 received Ad26.COV2.S at low or high dose, single or two shots; about 5 received placebo; per-sample allocation not given. The investigators took samples on day 63 after the first vaccine or placebo injection. The specimen was peripheral blood, collected in a trial of Ad26.COV2.S vaccine versus placebo. These receptors were taken from a person between 18 and 60 years old who received the Ad26.COV2.S COVID-19 vaccine or a placebo.

This rearrangement joins TRBV4-1 to TRBJ2-7, with a tentative D call TRBD2 (7 bases). The CDR3 loop spans 15 amino acids. The V gene lost 4 bases and the J gene lost 1 base, with 14 bases spanning the gap. CDR1 and CDR2 from the germline V gene are MGHRA and YSYEKL. The CDR3 spells CASSPSGEGSYEQYF. As DNA, the CDR3 is TGCGCCAGCAGCCCATCAGGGGAGGGGTCCTACGAGCAGTACTTC.

The genes are TRBV7-3 and TRBJ2-2; a possible D gene is TRBD1 (6 bases). With 5 bases removed from V and 0 bases from J, the gap between germline ends came to 13 bases. Germline V gene data show CDR1 as SGHTA and CDR2 as FQGTGA. The CDR3 length is 16 residues. CDR3 coding DNA: TGTGCCAGCAGCCAAGGACAGTACCCGAACACCGGGGAGCTGTTTTTT. This codes for CASSQGQYPNTGELFF.

V usage is TRBV9 and J usage is TRBJ1-1, with 8 bases identical to TRBD1. The germline V gene has CDR1 SGDLS and CDR2 YYNGEE. CDR3 size: 14 residues. The junction had 2 bases not matched to a gene; V was cut back by 0 bases and J by 4 bases. CDR3 DNA sequence: TGTGCCAGCAGCGTAGCCACAGGGGGCACTGAAGCTTTCTTT. It translates to CASSVATGGTEAFF.

V gene TRBV27 combines with J gene TRBJ1-2, with a tentative D call TRBD1 (5 bases). V lost 3 bases and J 6 bases, leaving 11 bases between the germline ends. The germline V gene encodes CDR1 MNHEY and CDR2 SMNVEV (reference sequence). The CDR3 extends over 13 amino acids. The chain's CDR3 is CASSFKGIHGYTF. In nucleotides, the CDR3 is TGTGCCAGCAGTTTTAAGGGGATCCATGGCTACACCTTC.

V gene TRBV28 combines with J gene TRBJ2-3, with 10 positions matching TRBD1. CDR3 length equals 14 residues. The germline CDR1 and CDR2 sequences are MDHEN and SYDVKM. J was trimmed by 4 bases and V by 6 bases; bases with no gene match: 4. The CDR3 bases are TGTGCCAGCAGCCTCGGACAGGGGGCAGATACGCAGTATTTT. Its translation: CASSLGQGADTQYF.